The TCR beta chain described here comes from a study of blood T cell repertoires in COVID-19. About the study: In each case, the material was cDNA or gDNA derived from T cells, B-cell-depleted T cells, or PBMCs.

Per the authors' pipeline: For nucleated cells, counts were estimated from reference gene primer amplification. TCRdb keeps only in-frame clones here, not all; method: immunoSEQ multiplex PCR. V and J calls and clone size are given by that table; D and trimming were obtained from the DNA. The table has roughly 250,000 clones, about 68% seen once. The CDR3 sequence is 16 residues long. Unmatched junction bases numbered 9, after V lost 1 base and J lost 6 bases. The germline gives CDR1 LNHDA, CDR2 SQIVND (reference sequence). Input material: peripheral blood. The receptor was isolated from an elderly woman with acute or convalescent COVID-19. The chain uses TRBV19 and TRBJ1-2; TRBD1 agrees at 9 bases. As DNA, the CDR3 is TGTGCCAGTAGTATAGGGGACAGGGTTCTGCTGAATGGCTACACCTTC. Protein: CASSIGDRVLLNGYTF.